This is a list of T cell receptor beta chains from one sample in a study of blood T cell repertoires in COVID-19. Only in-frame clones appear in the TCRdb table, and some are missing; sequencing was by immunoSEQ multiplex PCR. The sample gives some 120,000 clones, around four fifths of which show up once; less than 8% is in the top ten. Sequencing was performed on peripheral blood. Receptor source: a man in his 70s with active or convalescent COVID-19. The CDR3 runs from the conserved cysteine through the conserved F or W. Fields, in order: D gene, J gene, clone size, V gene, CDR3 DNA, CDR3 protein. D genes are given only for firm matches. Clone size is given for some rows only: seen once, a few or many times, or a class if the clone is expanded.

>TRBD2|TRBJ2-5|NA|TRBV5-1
TGCGCCAGCAGCTGGGGACTAGGCAAAGAGACCCAGTACTTC
CASSWGLGKETQYF
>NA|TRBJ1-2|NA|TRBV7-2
TGTGCCAGCAGCTTGCGACAGGCAACACTACCAAGCTATGGCTACACCTTC
CASSLRQATLPSYGYTF
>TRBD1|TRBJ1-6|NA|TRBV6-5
TGTGCCAGCAGTTACTCCCCGACAGGGGATTCACCCCTCCACTTT
CASSYSPTGDSPLHF
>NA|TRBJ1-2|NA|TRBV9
TGTGCCAGCAGCGTAGTCGACAGGTCCCCTTTAGGCTACACCTTC
CASSVVDRSPLGYTF
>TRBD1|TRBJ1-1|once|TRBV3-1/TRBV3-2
TGTGCCAGCAGTTTCAACAGGGGTTCCCAAGCTTTCTTT
CASSFNRGSQAFF
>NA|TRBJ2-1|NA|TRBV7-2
TGTGCCAGCAGCTTAGGTCTAGATGAGCAGTTCTTC
CASSLGLDEQFF
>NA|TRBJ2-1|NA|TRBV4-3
TGCGCCAGCAGCAACTCCGTCCATGAGCAGTTCTTC
CASSNSVHEQFF
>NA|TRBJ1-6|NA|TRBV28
TGTGCCAGCAGTACGATACCGGTGGGGGGTTCACCCCTCCACTTT
CASSTIPVGGSPLHF
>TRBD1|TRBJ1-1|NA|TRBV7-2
TGTGCCAGCAGCAACCGGGACAGGGGGGAAGCTTTCTTT
CASSNRDRGEAFF
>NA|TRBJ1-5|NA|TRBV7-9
TGTGCCAGCAGCTTTGGCCATAGCAATCAGCCCCAGCATTTT
CASSFGHSNQPQHF
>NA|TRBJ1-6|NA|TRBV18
TGTGCCAGCTCACCACGACGGGGGGATGGTTCACCCCTCCACTTT
CASSPRRGDGSPLHF
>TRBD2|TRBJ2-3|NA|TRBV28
TGTGCCAGCTATTTAGCGGGAGACGCAGATACGCAGTATTTT
CASYLAGDADTQYF
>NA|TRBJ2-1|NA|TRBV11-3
TGTGCCAGCAGCCCCTACTCTGACAGGCTCAATGAGCAGTTCTTC
CASSPYSDRLNEQFF
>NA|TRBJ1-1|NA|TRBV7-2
TGTGCCAGCAGCCGCCACGGACAGACTCCCACTGAAGCTTTCTTT
CASSRHGQTPTEAFF
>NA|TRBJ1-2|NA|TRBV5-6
TGTGCCAGCAGCGCTAATAACTATGGCTACACCTTC
CASSANNYGYTF
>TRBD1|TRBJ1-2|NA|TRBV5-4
TGTGCCAGCAGCCTTCAACAGGGGATTAGGGGCTACACCTTC
CASSLQQGIRGYTF
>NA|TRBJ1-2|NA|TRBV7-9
TGTGCCAGCAGCCCTGACACACTCTATGGCTACACCTTC
CASSPDTLYGYTF
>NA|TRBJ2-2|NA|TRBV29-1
TGCAGCGTTCAGGAAGCAGCCGGGGAGCTGTTTTTT
CSVQEAAGELFF
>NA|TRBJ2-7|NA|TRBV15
TGTGCCACCAGCAGAGAAAAGTCGAGTCCCCTTTACGAGCAGTACTTC
CATSREKSSPLYEQYF
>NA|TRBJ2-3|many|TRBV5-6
TGTGCCAGCAGCTTCGGGTCAGATACGCAGTATTTT
CASSFGSDTQYF
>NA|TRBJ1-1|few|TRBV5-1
TGCGCCAGCAGGGGAGAGACTGAAGCTTTCTTT
CASRGETEAFF
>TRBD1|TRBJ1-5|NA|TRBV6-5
TGTGCCAGCAGCCAACAGGGGGCGTTCAATCAGCCCCAGCATTTT
CASSQQGAFNQPQHF
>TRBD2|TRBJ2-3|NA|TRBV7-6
TGTGCCAGCAGCCCGGGACTAGCGGGAGTATTACTCGCGCAGTATTTT
CASSPGLAGVLLAQYF
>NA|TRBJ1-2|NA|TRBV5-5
TGTGCCAGCAGCTCGACACCATTAGGGGACTATGGCTACACCTTC
CASSSTPLGDYGYTF
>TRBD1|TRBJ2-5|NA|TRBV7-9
TGTGCCAGCAGCCGCGAGGGCGTTTGGGGACAGGGGGCTGAGACCCAGTACTTC
CASSREGVWGQGAETQYF
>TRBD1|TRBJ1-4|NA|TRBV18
TGTGCCAGCTCGCCGGGACAGCCATCCACAAAACTGTTTTTT
CASSPGQPSTKLFF
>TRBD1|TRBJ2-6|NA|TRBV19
TGTGCCAGTAGTAGACCCCGGGACAGTGGGGCCAACGTCCTGACTTTC
CASSRPRDSGANVLTF
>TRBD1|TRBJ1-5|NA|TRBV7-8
TGTGCCAGCAGCCTCGGACAGGGGCTGAATCAGCCCCAGCATTTT
CASSLGQGLNQPQHF
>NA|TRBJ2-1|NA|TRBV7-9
TGTGCCAGCAGCTCCAGAAACAATGAGCAGTTCTTC
CASSSRNNEQFF
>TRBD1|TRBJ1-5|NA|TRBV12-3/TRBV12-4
TGTGCCAGCAGTTTCCGGACAGGGCCGTCTCATTTT
CASSFRTGPSHF
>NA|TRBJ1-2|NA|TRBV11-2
TGTGCCAGCAGCTCCTTGGGGGAGGTTAACTATGGCTACACCTTC
CASSSLGEVNYGYTF
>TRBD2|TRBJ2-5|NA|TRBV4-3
TGCGCCAGCAGCCAAGATTTGGGACTAGCTTTCGAGACCCAGTACTTC
CASSQDLGLAFETQYF
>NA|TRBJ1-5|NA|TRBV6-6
TGTGCCAGCAGTTATGATGAGGGCAATCAGCCCCAGCATTTT
CASSYDEGNQPQHF
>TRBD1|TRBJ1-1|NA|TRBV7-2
TGTGCCAGCAGCATACCGACAGGGGGCGCCACTGAAGCTTTCTTT
CASSIPTGGATEAFF
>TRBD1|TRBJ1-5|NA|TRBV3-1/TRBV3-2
TGTGCCAGCAGCGGGACAGGGATGACTAATCAGCCCCAGCATTTT
CASSGTGMTNQPQHF
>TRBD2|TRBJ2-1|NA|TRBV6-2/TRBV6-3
TGTGCCAGCAGCCCATTAGCGGAACTAGCGGGGAGGAATGAGCAGTTCTTC
CASSPLAELAGRNEQFF
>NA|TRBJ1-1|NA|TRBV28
TGTGCCAGCAGTCGCCCGCCAGGCAGGTTCATAGACACTGAAGCTTTCTTT
CASSRPPGRFIDTEAFF
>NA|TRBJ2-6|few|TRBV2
TGTGCCACTACACAGGGTTCCACACCTGGGGCCAACGTCCTGACTTTC
CATTQGSTPGANVLTF
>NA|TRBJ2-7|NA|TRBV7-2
TGTGCCAGCAGCTTGCATCCACAGGCCTACGAGCAGTACTTC
CASSLHPQAYEQYF
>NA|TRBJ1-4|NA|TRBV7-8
TGTGCCAGCAGCTCAGATCGACTCACTAATGAAAAACTGTTTTTT
CASSSDRLTNEKLFF
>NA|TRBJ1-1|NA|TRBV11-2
TGTGCCAGCAGCGGCCCGGCGGGAACTGAAGCTTTCTTT
CASSGPAGTEAFF
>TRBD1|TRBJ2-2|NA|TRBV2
TGTGCCAGCAGTGCGGACAGGGGAATCGCCGGGGAGCTGTTTTTT
CASSADRGIAGELFF
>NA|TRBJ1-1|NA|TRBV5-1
TGCGCCAGCAGCATCCGGACAGACATGAACACTGAAGCTTTCTTT
CASSIRTDMNTEAFF
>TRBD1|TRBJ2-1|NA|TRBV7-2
TGTGCCAGCAGCTTATTCCTGACAGGGGGAGACTACAATGAGCAGTTCTTC
CASSLFLTGGDYNEQFF
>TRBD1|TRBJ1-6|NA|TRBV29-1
TGCAGCGTTCGAGGGACAGGCCGACCTAAATTCCCCCTGGGGAGCTCCTATAATTCACCCCTCCACTTT
CSVRGTGRPKFPLGSSYNSPLHF
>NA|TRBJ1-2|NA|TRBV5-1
TGCGCCAGCAGCCTCGGGACTACTGGCTACACCTTC
CASSLGTTGYTF